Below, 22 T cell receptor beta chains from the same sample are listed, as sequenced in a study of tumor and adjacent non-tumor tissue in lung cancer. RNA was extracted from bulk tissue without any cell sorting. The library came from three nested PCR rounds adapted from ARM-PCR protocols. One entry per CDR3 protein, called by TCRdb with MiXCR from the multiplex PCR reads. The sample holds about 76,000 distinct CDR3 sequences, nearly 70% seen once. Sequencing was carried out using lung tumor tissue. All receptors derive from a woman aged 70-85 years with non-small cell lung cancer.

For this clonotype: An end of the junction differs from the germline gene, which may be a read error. The CDR3, as DNA: TGTACCAGCAGTTCAACAGGGTCTGGAAACACCATATATTTT. This gives the protein CTSSSTGSGNTIYF. The chain uses TRBV6-5 and TRBJ1-3; possibly TRBD1 for D (6 bases). Germline loops: CDR1 MNHEY, CDR2 SVGAGI. The CDR3 spans 14 residues.

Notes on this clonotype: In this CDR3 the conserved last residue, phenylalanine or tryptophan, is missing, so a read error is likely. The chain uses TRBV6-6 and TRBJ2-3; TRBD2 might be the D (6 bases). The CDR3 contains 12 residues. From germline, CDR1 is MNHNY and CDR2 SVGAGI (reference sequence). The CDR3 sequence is CASSWGADTQYL. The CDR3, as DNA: TGTGCCAGTAGTTGGGGGGCAGATACGCAGTATTTA.

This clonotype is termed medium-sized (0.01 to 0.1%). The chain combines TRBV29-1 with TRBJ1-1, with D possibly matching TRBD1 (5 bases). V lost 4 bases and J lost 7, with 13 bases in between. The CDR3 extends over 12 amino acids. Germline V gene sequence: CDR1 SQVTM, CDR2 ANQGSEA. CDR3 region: CSVGPNGGEAFF. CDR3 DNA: TGCAGCGTTGGGCCTAATGGGGGTGAAGCTTTCTTT. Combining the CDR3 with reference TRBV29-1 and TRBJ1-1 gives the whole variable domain SAVISQKPSRDICQRGTSLTIQCQVDSQVTMMFWYRQQPGQSLTLIATANQGSEATYESGFVIDKFPISRPNLTFSTLTVSNMSPEDSSIYLCSVGPNGGEAFFGQGTRLTVV.

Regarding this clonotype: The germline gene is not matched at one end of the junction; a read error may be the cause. Here the CDR3 reads CASNRRRNNSPHHF. CDR3 bases: TGTGCCAGCAATAGACGGCGCAATAATTCACCCCACCACTTT. The chain is built from TRBV6-5 and TRBJ1-6; D not certain. The germline V gene has CDR1 MNHEY and CDR2 SVGAGI. There are 14 residues in the CDR3.

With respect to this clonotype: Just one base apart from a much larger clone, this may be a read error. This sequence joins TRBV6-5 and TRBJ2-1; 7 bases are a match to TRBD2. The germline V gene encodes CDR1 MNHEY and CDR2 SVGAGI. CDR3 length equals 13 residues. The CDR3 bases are TGTGCCAGCAGTTACTCTCGACTAGCTTCTCAGTCCTTC. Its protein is CASSYSRLASQSF.

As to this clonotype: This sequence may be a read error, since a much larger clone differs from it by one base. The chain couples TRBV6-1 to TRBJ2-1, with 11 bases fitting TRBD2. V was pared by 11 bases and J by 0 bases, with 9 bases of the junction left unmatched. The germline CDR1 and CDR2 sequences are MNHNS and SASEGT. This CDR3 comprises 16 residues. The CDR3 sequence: CACTRLAGSSYNEQFF. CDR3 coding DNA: TGTGCCTGCACCCGACTAGCGGGGAGCTCCTACAATGAGCAGTTCTTC.

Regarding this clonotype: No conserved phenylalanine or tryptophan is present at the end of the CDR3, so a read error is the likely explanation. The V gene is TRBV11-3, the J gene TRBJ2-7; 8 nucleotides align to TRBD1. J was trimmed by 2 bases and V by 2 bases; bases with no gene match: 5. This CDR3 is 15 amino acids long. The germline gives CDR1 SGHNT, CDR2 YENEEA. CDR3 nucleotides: TGTGCCAGCAGCTTAATGTCAGGGGGCGCCTACGAGCAGTACTGC. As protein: CASSLMSGGAYEQYC.

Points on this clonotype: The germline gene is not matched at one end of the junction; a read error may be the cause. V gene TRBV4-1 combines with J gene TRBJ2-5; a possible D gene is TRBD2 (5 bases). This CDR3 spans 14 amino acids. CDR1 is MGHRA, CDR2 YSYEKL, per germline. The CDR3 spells CASGQSGKVETQYF. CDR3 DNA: TGCGCCAGCGGCCAATCGGGAAAGGTGGAGACCCAGTACTTC.

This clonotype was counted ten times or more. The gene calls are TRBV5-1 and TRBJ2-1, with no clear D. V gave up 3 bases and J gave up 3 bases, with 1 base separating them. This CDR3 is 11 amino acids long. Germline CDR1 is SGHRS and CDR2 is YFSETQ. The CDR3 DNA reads TGCGCCAGCAGCTACTACAATGAGCAGTTCTTC. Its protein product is CASSYYNEQFF.

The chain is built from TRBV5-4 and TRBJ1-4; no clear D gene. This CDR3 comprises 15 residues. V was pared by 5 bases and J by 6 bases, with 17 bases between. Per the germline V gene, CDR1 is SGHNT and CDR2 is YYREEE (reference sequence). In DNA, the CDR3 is TGTGCCAGCAGAGTGAACCGGGGAATCGATGAAAAACTGTTTTTT. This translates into CASRVNRGIDEKLFF.

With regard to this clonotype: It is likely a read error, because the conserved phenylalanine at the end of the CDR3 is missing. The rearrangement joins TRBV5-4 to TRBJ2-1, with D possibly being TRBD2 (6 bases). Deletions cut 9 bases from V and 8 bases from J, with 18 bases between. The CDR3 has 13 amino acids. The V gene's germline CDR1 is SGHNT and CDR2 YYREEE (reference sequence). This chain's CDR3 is CAIGQTSDDEQFS. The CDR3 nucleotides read TGTGCCATTGGGCAGACTAGTGACGATGAGCAGTTCTCC.

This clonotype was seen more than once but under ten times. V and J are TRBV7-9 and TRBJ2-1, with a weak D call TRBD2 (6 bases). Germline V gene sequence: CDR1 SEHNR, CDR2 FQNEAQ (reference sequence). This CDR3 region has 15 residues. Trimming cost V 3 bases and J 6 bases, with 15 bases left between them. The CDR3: CASSLWVAASNEQFF. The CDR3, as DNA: TGTGCCAGCAGCTTGTGGGTAGCGGCCTCCAATGAGCAGTTCTTC.

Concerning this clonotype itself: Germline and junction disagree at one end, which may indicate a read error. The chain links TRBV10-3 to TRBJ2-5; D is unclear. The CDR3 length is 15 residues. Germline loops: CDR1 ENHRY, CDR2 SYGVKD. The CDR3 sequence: CAVSESRPGMETHYF. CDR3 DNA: TGTGCCGTCAGTGAGTCGCGACCAGGCATGGAGACCCATTACTTC.

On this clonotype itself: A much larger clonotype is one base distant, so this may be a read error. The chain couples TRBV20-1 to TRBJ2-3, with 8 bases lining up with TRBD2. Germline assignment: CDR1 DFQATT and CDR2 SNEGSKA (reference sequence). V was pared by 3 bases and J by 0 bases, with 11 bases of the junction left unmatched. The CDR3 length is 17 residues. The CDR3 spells CSASDGTRGLSTDTQYF. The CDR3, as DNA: TGCAGTGCTAGTGACGGGACTAGAGGCCTTAGCACAGATACGCAGTATTTT.

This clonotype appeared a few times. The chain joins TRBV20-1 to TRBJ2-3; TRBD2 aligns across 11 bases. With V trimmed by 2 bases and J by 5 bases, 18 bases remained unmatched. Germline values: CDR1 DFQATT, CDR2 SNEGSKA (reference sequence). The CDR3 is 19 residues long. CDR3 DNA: TGCAGTGCTAGAAACAATAAAAAGACTAGCGGGGCGGGTGGAGATACGCAGTATTTT. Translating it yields CSARNNKKTSGAGGDTQYF.

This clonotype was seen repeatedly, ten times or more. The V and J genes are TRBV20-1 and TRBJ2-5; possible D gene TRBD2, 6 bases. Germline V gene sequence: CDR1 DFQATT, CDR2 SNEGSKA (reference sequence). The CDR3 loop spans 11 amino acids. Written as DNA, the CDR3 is TGCAGCGGGACCGCGGGGGAGACCCAGTACTTC. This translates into CSGTAGETQYF.

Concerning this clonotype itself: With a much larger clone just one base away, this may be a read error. The chain's CDR3 is CASWPELAGDEQFF. The CDR3 nucleotides are TGTGCCAGTTGGCCGGAACTAGCGGGAGACGAGCAGTTCTTC. The V call is TRBV5-4, the J call TRBJ2-1; 11 bases agree with TRBD2. Per the germline V gene, CDR1 is SGHNT and CDR2 is YYREEE (reference sequence). Trimming removed 8 bases from V and 10 bases from J; junction bases left unmatched: 11. The CDR3 extends over 14 amino acids.

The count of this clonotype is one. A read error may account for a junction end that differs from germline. CDR3 bases: TGTGCCAGCAGCTTAGATGGTAGCAGGGAATACAATGAGCTGTTCTTC. This translates into CASSLDGSREYNELFF. This chain joins TRBV11-2 and TRBJ2-1; D perhaps matches TRBD1 (5 bases). This CDR3 contains 16 residues. The V gene's germline CDR1 is SGHAT and CDR2 FQNNGV. The complete variable domain, with remaining parts taken from reference TRBV11-2 and TRBJ2-1, reads EAGVAQSPRYKIIEKRQSVAFWCNPISGHATLYWYQQILGQGPKLLIQFQNNGVVDDSQLPKDRFSAERLKGVDSTLKIQPAKLEDSAVYLCASSLDGSREYNELFFGPGTRLTVL.

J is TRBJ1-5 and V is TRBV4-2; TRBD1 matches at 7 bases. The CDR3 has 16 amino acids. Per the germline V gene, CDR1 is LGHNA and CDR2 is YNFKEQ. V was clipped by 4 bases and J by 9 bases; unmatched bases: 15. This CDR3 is CASSLDLQGGDLPQHF. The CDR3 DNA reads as TGTGCCAGCAGCCTAGATCTGCAGGGGGGTGATCTGCCCCAGCATTTT.

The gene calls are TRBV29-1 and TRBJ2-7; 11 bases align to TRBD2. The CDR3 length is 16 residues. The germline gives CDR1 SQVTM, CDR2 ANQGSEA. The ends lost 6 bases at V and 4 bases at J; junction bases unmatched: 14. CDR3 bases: TGCAGCGTCGACGACTACGGGACTAGCGGCTCATACGAGCAGTACTTC. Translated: CSVDDYGTSGSYEQYF.

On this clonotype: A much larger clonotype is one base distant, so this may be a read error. This CDR3 is CATSSSETYEQYF. CDR3 DNA: TGTGCCACCAGTTCGAGCGAGACCTACGAGCAGTACTTC. The V gene is TRBV12-3 or TRBV12-4, the J gene TRBJ2-7; D remains unclear. The CDR3 consists of 13 residues.

This CDR3 reads CVLYGRYF. The CDR3 nucleotides read TGTGTCCTCTACGGGCGGTACTTC. V and J are TRBV28 and TRBJ2-7; D call uncertain. There are 8 residues in the CDR3. In germline, CDR1 is MDHEN, CDR2 SYDVKM.